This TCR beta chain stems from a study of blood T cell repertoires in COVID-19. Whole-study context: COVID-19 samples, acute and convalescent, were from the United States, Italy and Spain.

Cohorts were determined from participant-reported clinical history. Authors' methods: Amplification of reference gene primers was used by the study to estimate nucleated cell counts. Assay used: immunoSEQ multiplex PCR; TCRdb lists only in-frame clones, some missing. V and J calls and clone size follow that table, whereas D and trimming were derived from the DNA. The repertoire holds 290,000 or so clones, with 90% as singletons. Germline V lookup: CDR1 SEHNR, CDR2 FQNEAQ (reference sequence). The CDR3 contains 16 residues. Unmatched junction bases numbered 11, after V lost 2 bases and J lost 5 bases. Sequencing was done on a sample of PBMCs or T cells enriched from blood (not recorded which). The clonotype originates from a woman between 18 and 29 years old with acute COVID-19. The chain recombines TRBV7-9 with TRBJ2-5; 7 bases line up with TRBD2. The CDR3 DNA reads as TGTGCCAGCAGCTTACCCCTCGGCGGGAGAAGGGAGACCCAGTACTTC. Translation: CASSLPLGGRRETQYF.